This passage covers 3 T cell receptor beta chains from one sample sequenced in a study of T-cell reconstitution after alpha-beta-depleted transplantation in children. It was with unique molecular identifiers that the TCRbeta library was prepared. One entry per CDR3 protein results from TCRdb running MiXCR on the PCR reads. The table includes some 200,000 distinct CDR3 sequences, about 9.5% detected once. Sequenced here: PBMCs from the stem cell graft donor, sampled from the stem cell graft. All receptors come from a human donor who donated a stem cell graft to a child with acute lymphoblastic leukemia.

The chain couples TRBV5-1 to TRBJ1-2; D remains unclear. In germline, CDR1 is SGHRS, CDR2 YFSETQ. V gave up 3 bases and J gave up 7 bases, with 10 bases separating them. There are 12 residues in the CDR3. The CDR3 is CASSSTALGYTF. CDR3 bases: TGCGCCAGCAGCTCGACCGCCCTTGGCTACACCTTC.

This clonotype showed up just a few times. This chain joins TRBV29-1 and TRBJ1-1, with a possible D match to TRBD1 (5 bases). Germline V CDR1 and CDR2: SQVTM, ANQGSEA. CDR3 length equals 13 residues. V lost 6 bases and J 7 bases, leaving 18 bases between the germline ends. CDR3 in amino acids: CSVNSGISGEAFF. The CDR3 DNA reads TGCAGCGTCAACTCAGGGATTAGTGGTGAAGCTTTCTTT.

This clonotype was seen a handful of times. CDR3 sequence: CASSPGQENSPLHF. DNA for the CDR3: TGCGCCAGCAGCCCGGGACAGGAGAATTCACCCCTCCACTTT. The V and J genes are TRBV5-1 and TRBJ1-6; 8 positions agree with TRBD1. This CDR3 has 14 residues. The germline CDR1 and CDR2 sequences are SGHRS and YFSETQ. Trimming removed 4 bases from V and 7 bases from J; junction bases left unmatched: 4.